This is a list of T cell receptor beta chains from one sample in a study of blood T cell repertoires in COVID-19. TCRdb's copy holds only in-frame clones and misses some; the assay was immunoSEQ multiplex PCR. The repertoire holds 150,000 to 200,000 clones, with roughly 78% as singletons. The specimen was peripheral blood. These TCRs come from a man between 65 and 79 years old with active or convalescent COVID-19. The CDR3 runs from the conserved cysteine through the conserved F or W. D genes are given only for firm matches. Size tells how often a clone was seen (once, few, many) or the class of an expanded clone, and some rows leave it out.

J	V	size	D	length	CDR3	DNA
TRBJ1-1	TRBV19	.	.	14	CASSILGKNTEAFF	TGTGCCAGTAGTATACTTGGCAAGAACACTGAAGCTTTCTTT
TRBJ1-3	TRBV18	few	TRBD1	17	CASSPSAPGGFGNTIYF	TGTGCCAGCTCACCGTCCGCCCCAGGGGGCTTTGGAAACACCATATATTTT
TRBJ1-1	TRBV11-2	.	.	15	CASSLGSAGPSEAFF	TGTGCCAGCAGCTTAGGGTCCGCAGGGCCGTCTGAAGCTTTCTTT
TRBJ1-3	TRBV7-9	.	.	12	CASSFFLSTIYF	TGTGCCAGCAGCTTTTTTTTATCCACCATATATTTT
TRBJ2-7	TRBV6-2/TRBV6-3	.	TRBD1	16	CASSYSGQGPFSEQYF	TGTGCCAGCAGTTACTCCGGACAGGGCCCCTTCTCGGAGCAGTACTTC
TRBJ2-7	TRBV10-2	.	.	14	CASSDQGGTYEQYF	TGCGCCAGCAGTGACCAGGGTGGTACCTACGAGCAGTACTTC
TRBJ2-1	TRBV11-2	.	.	14	CASSLERSYNEQFF	TGTGCCAGCAGCTTAGAACGGAGCTACAATGAGCAGTTCTTC
TRBJ1-3	TRBV5-1	.	.	16	CASSLAGKISGNTIYF	TGCGCCAGCAGCTTGGCGGGGAAGATCTCTGGAAACACCATATATTTT
TRBJ2-7	TRBV6-6	.	.	12	CASNTQGDEQYF	TGTGCCAGCAATACACAGGGTGACGAGCAGTACTTC
TRBJ2-6	TRBV7-9	.	.	19	CASSSYGETRGSRANVLTF	TGTGCCAGCAGCTCCTATGGGGAGACACGGGGTTCTCGGGCCAACGTCCTGACTTTC
TRBJ1-2	TRBV3-1/TRBV3-2	.	.	16	CASSQGGPSGDYGYTF	TGTGCCAGCAGCCAAGGAGGCCCTTCGGGGGACTATGGCTACACCTTC
TRBJ2-2	TRBV7-8	.	.	17	CASSSYSSLPGTGELFF	TGTGCCAGCAGCTCGTATTCTAGCCTCCCGGGCACCGGGGAGCTGTTTTTT
TRBJ1-1	TRBV7-9	.	TRBD1	14	CASRDRGRLTEAFF	TGTGCCAGCAGGGACAGGGGGCGATTGACTGAAGCTTTCTTT
TRBJ2-5	TRBV7-2	.	.	14	CASSLAGVQETQYF	TGTGCCAGCAGCTTAGCCGGAGTTCAAGAGACCCAGTACTTC
TRBJ2-2	TRBV9	.	.	12	CASSVAGGELFF	TGTGCCAGCAGCGTAGCCGGGGGGGAGCTGTTTTTT
TRBJ2-7	TRBV6-1	.	.	14	CASSELGTAYEQYF	TGTGCCAGCAGTGAGCTGGGCACCGCCTACGAGCAGTACTTC
TRBJ1-3	TRBV4-3	.	.	16	CASSQAPSVRGNTIYF	TGCGCCAGCAGCCAAGCCCCCTCGGTACGGGGAAACACCATATATTTT
TRBJ2-1	TRBV30	.	.	14	CACELRSSYNEQFF	TGTGCCTGCGAACTACGGTCGTCCTACAATGAGCAGTTCTTC
TRBJ2-5	TRBV18	.	.	17	CASSPPGFGGAGETQYF	TGTGCCAGCTCACCACCGGGGTTTGGGGGCGCAGGAGAGACCCAGTACTTC
TRBJ2-7	TRBV29-1	.	.	12	CSVRPGENEQYF	TGCAGCGTGCGACCCGGGGAAAACGAGCAGTACTTC
TRBJ1-5	TRBV2	few	.	16	CAPKGVREYSNQPQHF	TGTGCCCCGAAAGGGGTTCGTGAGTATAGCAATCAGCCCCAGCATTTT
TRBJ1-2	TRBV13	.	.	13	CASSPPGINGYTF	TGTGCCAGCAGCCCCCCCGGGATCAATGGCTACACCTTC
TRBJ1-4	TRBV7-8	once	TRBD1	18	CASSGSKLTGGSDEKLFF	TGTGCCAGCAGCGGTAGCAAGCTAACAGGGGGCTCGGATGAAAAACTGTTTTTT
TRBJ2-7	TRBV7-2	.	TRBD2	15	CASSLVGGGNYEQYF	TGTGCCAGCAGCTTAGTTGGGGGAGGGAACTACGAGCAGTACTTC
TRBJ1-6	TRBV18	.	TRBD1	14	CASSPRQGDSPLHF	TGTGCCAGCTCACCACGACAGGGGGATTCACCCCTCCACTTT
TRBJ2-7	TRBV6-6	.	TRBD2	14	CASSYPTSGRGQYF	TGTGCCAGCAGTTACCCGACTAGCGGTCGGGGGCAGTACTTC
TRBJ2-2	TRBV9	.	.	18	CASSVNLPGVRGTGELFF	TGTGCCAGCAGCGTTAATCTACCGGGTGTCCGAGGCACCGGGGAGCTGTTTTTT
TRBJ1-3	TRBV5-1	.	.	15	CASSLGPGIGNTIYF	TGCGCCAGCAGCTTGGGCCCGGGAATTGGAAACACCATATATTTT
TRBJ1-4	TRBV15	.	TRBD1	14	CATSRDRGAEKLFF	TGTGCCACCAGCAGAGACAGGGGGGCTGAAAAACTGTTTTTT
TRBJ2-7	TRBV5-4	.	.	13	CASSLLDTYEQYF	TGTGCCAGCAGCTTGTTAGATACCTACGAGCAGTACTTC
TRBJ2-1	TRBV5-4	.	TRBD2	17	CASSPWRAGDTDNEQFF	TGTGCCAGCAGCCCCTGGAGAGCGGGAGATACCGACAATGAGCAGTTCTTC
TRBJ1-4	TRBV6-5	.	.	15	CASSYSAGRGEKLFF	TGTGCCAGCAGTTACTCGGCAGGGCGGGGGGAAAAACTGTTTTTT
TRBJ2-1	TRBV9	.	TRBD2	13	CASSVLAGGEQFF	TGTGCCAGCAGCGTACTAGCGGGTGGAGAGCAGTTCTTC
TRBJ2-2	TRBV7-9	.	.	13	CASSQLVPGELFF	TGTGCCAGCAGCCAACTAGTCCCCGGGGAGCTGTTTTTT
TRBJ1-1	TRBV11-2	.	TRBD1	15	CASSLEGQEGTEAFF	TGTGCCAGCAGCTTGGAGGGACAGGAGGGTACTGAAGCTTTCTTT
TRBJ2-5	TRBV24-1	few	TRBD2	15	CATSDGREGGETQYF	TGTGCCACCAGTGATGGGCGGGAGGGTGGAGAGACCCAGTACTTC